What follows are 11 T cell receptor beta chains derived from one specimen sequenced in a study of T-cell reconstitution after alpha-beta-depleted transplantation in children (dated by TCRdb to between 2015 and 2016). The treatment or condition label corresponds to: allogeneic hematopoietic cell transplantation with graft depleted of TCRalphabeta T cells and CD19 B cells. Library construction relied on PCR. Instrument on record: Illumina HiSeq 2500. TCR libraries were prepared with molecular barcoding, using unique molecular identifiers to normalize TCRbeta repertoire quantification. Clones were called with MiXCR by TCRdb after fastp trimmed the public reads at Q25, and only in-frame beta chains were retained. Every CDR3 protein is listed once, alongside the most common genes and DNA of its rows. This sample lists approximately 300,000 distinct CDR3 sequences; roughly a tenth were detected once. The top ten clones comprise 7.5% of the sample.

The specimen was PBMCs, collected before TCRalphabeta/CD19-depleted stem cell transplant. These receptors came from a boy younger than two with acute myeloid leukemia, due to receive a stem cell transplant.

This clonotype was recorded many times. The genes are TRBV11-3 and TRBJ2-2; 7 bases match TRBD1. The CDR3 covers 18 residues. Per germline, CDR1 SGHNT and CDR2 YENEEA. Trimming removed 1 base from V and 0 bases from J; junction bases left unmatched: 8. The CDR3 region is CASSLGWGQRPNTGELFF. The CDR3 DNA follows: TGTGCCAGCAGCTTAGGATGGGGACAGCGCCCGAACACCGGGGAGCTGTTTTTT.

The sample holds many counts of this clonotype. This chain joins TRBV7-3 and TRBJ2-1, with unresolved D. Trimming removed 4 bases at V and 6 bases at J, with 10 bases between. Germline values: CDR1 SGHTA, CDR2 FQGTGA. The CDR3 covers 13 residues. CDR3 nucleotides: TGTGCCAGCAGCTCCTTTGCGACCAATGAGCAGTTCTTC. Its translation is CASSSFATNEQFF.

This clonotype has at least ten counts. The rearrangement joins TRBV12-3 or TRBV12-4 to TRBJ2-3; a weak D match, TRBD1 (5 bases). The CDR3 is made up of 14 amino acids. The ends were cut back, 4 bases at V and 3 bases at J, with 11 bases in the middle. CDR3 sequence reads: CASSSRERTDTQYF. The CDR3 region has the DNA TGTGCCAGCAGTTCCAGGGAAAGGACAGATACGCAGTATTTT.

The CDR3 protein is CASSDRITYNEQFF. The CDR3 region has the DNA TGTGCCAGCAGCGACCGTATAACCTACAATGAGCAGTTCTTC. The J gene is TRBJ2-1, the V gene TRBV9; D is ambiguous. With 3 bases removed from V and 2 bases from J, the gap between germline ends came to 9 bases. In germline, CDR1 is SGDLS, CDR2 YYNGEE. The length of the CDR3 is 14 residues.

This clonotype occurred many times. The V and J genes are TRBV9 and TRBJ2-2; TRBD2 might be the D (5 bases). V lost 0 bases to trimming and J lost 3 bases, with 12 bases between them. The CDR3 covers 16 residues. Per germline, CDR1 SGDLS and CDR2 YYNGEE. The CDR3 here is CASSVDKGEYTGELFF. The CDR3 region has the DNA TGTGCCAGCAGCGTAGATAAGGGAGAGTACACCGGGGAGCTGTTTTTT.

This clonotype came up many times. V is TRBV15 and J is TRBJ2-7, with a tentative D call TRBD2 (5 bases). The CDR3 is made up of 16 amino acids. Germline loops: CDR1 LNHNV, CDR2 YYDKDF (reference sequence). Trimming left V 0 bases short and J 0 bases short, with 12 bases between. CDR3 sequence: CATSREAGELSYEQYF. DNA of the CDR3: TGTGCCACCAGCAGAGAGGCCGGGGAGCTCTCCTACGAGCAGTACTTC.

This clonotype was detected many times. The rearrangement links TRBV7-2 to TRBJ2-5; perhaps TRBD2 as D (5 bases). This CDR3 has 16 residues. The ends were cut back, 4 bases at V and 6 bases at J, with 21 bases in the middle. Looked up from germline, CDR1 is SGHTA and CDR2 is FQGNSA. The CDR3 nucleotides read TGTGCCAGCAGCTCCAGCCCGGGGAGTTCGCCCAAGACCCAGTACTTC. Protein: CASSSSPGSSPKTQYF.

Note on this clonotype: At one of its ends the junction is not consistent with the germline gene, which may arise from a read error. CDR3 protein: CACSFPPLDRGPPNEKLFF. As DNA, the CDR3 is TGTGCCTGCAGTTTCCCACCCCTCGACAGGGGGCCACCTAATGAAAAACTGTTTTTT. The rearrangement uses TRBV2 and TRBJ1-4, with 10 bases that match TRBD1. The CDR3 extends over 19 amino acids. Looked up from germline, CDR1 is SNHLY and CDR2 is FYNNEI.

V gene TRBV20-1 combines with J gene TRBJ2-7, with D hard to call. V was clipped by 1 base and J by 3 bases, with 10 bases between them. Germline CDR1 reads DFQATT; CDR2 reads SNEGSKA (reference sequence). The CDR3 sequence is 13 residues long. CDR3 nucleotide sequence: TGCAGTGCTAGAGCCGAGTCGGGCTACGAGCAGTACTTC. Encoded protein: CSARAESGYEQYF.

This clonotype was counted ten times or more. The chain is built from TRBV12-5 and TRBJ2-1, with 11 nucleotides matching TRBD2. The CDR3 is 19 residues long. V gave up 2 bases and J gave up 5 bases; unmatched junction bases: 14. The V gene's germline CDR1 is LGHNT and CDR2 FRNRAP. The CDR3 sequence is CASGLLFMPGTSGHNEQFF. Here the CDR3 DNA reads TGTGCTAGTGGTTTGCTCTTCATGCCCGGGACTAGCGGTCACAATGAGCAGTTCTTC.

In its sample, this clonotype was seen many times. The V call is TRBV7-6, the J call TRBJ2-7; 9 bases are a match to TRBD1. This CDR3 spans 14 amino acids. Trimming took 4 bases from V and 4 from J; bases not matched to a gene: 5. The germline gives CDR1 SGHVS, CDR2 FNYEAQ. In nucleotides, the CDR3 is TGTGCCAGCAGCTCCCGACAGGGGGAATACGAGCAGTACTTC. It is translated as CASSSRQGEYEQYF.